Following are 18 T cell receptor beta chains from one sample sequenced in a study of cytomegalovirus exposure and HLA in healthy donors. The PCR used 60 Vbeta and 13 Jbeta primers. The repertoire was sequenced with immunoSEQ multiplex PCR; TCRdb's copy has only in-frame clones and lacks some. The table records roughly 120,000 clones, around two thirds of them present only once. Sequencing was done on a sample of PBMCs. The receptor source for this set is a man aged 55-75 years in good health and CMV-seropositive.

The rearrangement links TRBV11-2 to TRBJ2-1, with TRBD2 identical over 12 bases. The CDR3 consists of 14 residues. The germline CDR1 and CDR2 sequences are SGHAT and FQNNGV. The V and J ends lost 6 bases and 8 bases, in that order; junction bases with no gene match: 5. The CDR3 region is CASRRLAGEHEQFF. The CDR3 DNA reads TGTGCCAGCAGACGACTAGCGGGGGAACATGAGCAGTTCTTC.

The chain couples TRBV19 to TRBJ1-4, with D hard to call. Germline V gives CDR1 LNHDA, CDR2 SQIVND (reference sequence). V lost 10 bases, J lost 3 bases, and 12 bases lay in between. The CDR3 covers 13 residues. CDR3: CATSRRANEKLFF. The CDR3 region has the DNA TGTGCCACCTCAAGGAGAGCTAATGAAAAACTGTTTTTT.

This chain uses TRBV6-5 with TRBJ2-1, with D perhaps TRBD1 (5 bases). V was shortened by 4 bases and J by 5 bases, with 12 bases between the two germline ends. The germline gives CDR1 MNHEY, CDR2 SVGAGI. The CDR3 covers 14 residues. The CDR3 coding sequence is TGTGCCAGCAGTTTGCAAAAAGGGGACAATGAGCAGTTCTTC. Its protein is CASSLQKGDNEQFF.

The chain has TRBV28 and TRBJ2-7; 7 positions agree with TRBD1. This CDR3 is 16 amino acids long. V shed 6 bases and J 6 bases; nucleotides not matched to a gene: 17. The germline CDR1 and CDR2 sequences are MDHEN and SYDVKM. The CDR3 sequence is CASSRHSGTARVEQYF. Here the CDR3 DNA reads TGTGCCAGCAGCCGCCACTCCGGGACAGCGAGGGTCGAGCAGTACTTC.

V usage is TRBV7-2 and J usage is TRBJ1-1; a possible D gene is TRBD1 (6 bases). This CDR3 region has 14 residues. CDR1 and CDR2 from the germline V gene are SGHTA and FQGNSA. Deletions cut 5 bases from V and 5 bases from J, with 15 bases between. The CDR3 reads CASSSRGRSTEAFF. As DNA, the CDR3 is TGTGCCAGCAGCAGCAGGGGTCGCAGTACTGAAGCTTTCTTT.

This sequence joins TRBV28 and TRBJ2-5, with D possibly matching TRBD1 (6 bases). The CDR3 has 14 residues. Between the trimmed V and J ends, which lost 4 bases and 4 bases, there was a span of 13 bases. Germline V lookup: CDR1 MDHEN, CDR2 SYDVKM. Here the CDR3 reads CASSWTAVGETQYF. The CDR3 nucleotides are TGTGCCAGCAGTTGGACAGCGGTTGGAGAGACCCAGTACTTC.

The chain joins TRBV11-2 to TRBJ1-1, with 8 bases matching TRBD1. The CDR3 covers 15 residues. Trimming cost V 6 bases and J 4 bases; bases outside gene matches: 10. CDR1 SGHAT and CDR2 FQNNGV come from the germline V gene. The CDR3 region is CASSFRTGQGTEAFF. Written as DNA, the CDR3 is TGTGCCAGCAGTTTTAGGACAGGGCAGGGCACTGAAGCTTTCTTT.

The chain is built from TRBV19 and TRBJ1-1; a possible D gene is TRBD1 (6 bases). Germline CDR1 is LNHDA and CDR2 is SQIVND (reference sequence). Trimming removed 5 bases from V and 3 bases from J, with 10 bases in between. This CDR3 has 13 amino acids. CDR3 sequence (DNA): TGTGCCAGTAGTTGGGGACATGACACTGAAGCTTTCTTT. Translated: CASSWGHDTEAFF.

This clone was seen a single time. The chain has TRBV29-1 and TRBJ2-2; D perhaps matches TRBD1 (6 bases). The germline V and J ends were trimmed by 6 bases and 1 base, with 12 bases remaining between them. This CDR3 is built from 14 residues. Looked up from germline, CDR1 is SQVTM and CDR2 is ANQGSEA. In DNA form, the CDR3 reads TGCAGCGTGGACAGACAGGAGAACACCGGGGAGCTGTTTTTT. Encoded protein: CSVDRQENTGELFF.

This clone was detected once. The genes are TRBV5-1 and TRBJ2-3; the D gene is possibly TRBD1 (7 bases). This CDR3 has 17 amino acids. Between the trimmed V and J ends, which lost 0 bases and 4 bases, there was a span of 18 bases. Germline V gene data show CDR1 as SGHRS and CDR2 as YFSETQ. The CDR3, as DNA: TGCGCCAGCAGCTTGGAGTCGGGGGCAGGGGGTGCAGATACGCAGTATTTT. Residues: CASSLESGAGGADTQYF. Filled out from reference TRBV5-1 and TRBJ2-3, the complete variable domain reads KAGVTQTPRYLIKTRGQQVTLSCSPISGHRSVSWYQQTPGQGLQFLFEYFSETQRNKGNFPGRFSGRQFSNSRSEMNVSTLELGDSALYLCASSLESGAGGADTQYFGPGTRLTVL.

The chain joins TRBV2 to TRBJ1-2, with TRBD1 matching over 10 bases. Per germline, CDR1 SNHLY and CDR2 FYNNEI. The CDR3 runs to 13 residues. V lost 6 bases to trimming and J lost 8 bases; unmatched junction nucleotides: 6. In nucleotides, the CDR3 is TGTGCCAGCAGCGCGCGGGACAGGGGCGGCTACACCTTC. It specifies CASSARDRGGYTF.

The chain carries TRBV5-1 and TRBJ2-7; D may be TRBD1 (6 bases). V was clipped by 1 base and J by 7 bases, with 15 bases between them. The CDR3 length is 14 residues. Germline lookup yields CDR1 SGHRS and CDR2 YFSETQ. CDR3 protein: CASSLTAGAEEQYF. The CDR3 DNA reads as TGCGCCAGCAGCTTGACGGCAGGGGCAGAGGAGCAGTACTTC.

The chain carries TRBV7-2 and TRBJ1-4; tentatively, D is TRBD1 (6 bases). Germline values: CDR1 SGHTA, CDR2 FQGNSA. Trimming took 6 bases from V and 6 from J, leaving 14 bases between them. CDR3 size: 14 residues. CDR3 sequence (DNA): TGTGCCAGCAGGTCCCAGGGGTCTTATGAAAAACTGTTTTTT. This gives the protein CASRSQGSYEKLFF.

This clone appeared a single time. The chain joins TRBV30 to TRBJ1-2; D is possibly TRBD1 (6 bases). CDR3 length: 13 amino acids. Germline CDR1 reads GTSNPN; CDR2 reads SVGIG (reference sequence). Trimming removed 2 bases from V and 4 bases from J, with 11 bases in between. The CDR3 nucleotides read TGTGCCTGGAGTAAAGGACAGTCCTATGGCTACACCTTC. It specifies CAWSKGQSYGYTF.

In this sample, this clone turned up a few times. The V call is TRBV25-1, the J call TRBJ2-3, with a tentative D call TRBD1 (5 bases). The CDR3 extends over 16 amino acids. The V gene's germline CDR1 is MGHDK and CDR2 SYGVNS. With 0 bases removed from V and 2 bases from J, the gap between germline ends came to 12 bases. CDR3 in amino acids: CASSEYSGHLTDTQYF. The DNA for the CDR3 is TGTGCCAGCAGTGAATATTCAGGGCATCTCACAGATACGCAGTATTTT.

The chain employs TRBV10-3 and TRBJ1-1; 7 nucleotides line up with TRBD1. J gave up 5 bases and V 7 bases, and 4 bases lay outside the gene matches. CDR3 size: 12 residues. The V gene's germline CDR1 is ENHRY and CDR2 SYGVKD. The CDR3, as DNA: TGTGCCATCATGAGACAGGGAACTGAAGCTTTCTTT. This encodes CAIMRQGTEAFF.

The chain recombines TRBV2 with TRBJ1-6; D gene ambiguous. This CDR3 is built from 14 residues. Germline V gene sequence: CDR1 SNHLY, CDR2 FYNNEI. V was pared by 4 bases and J by 7 bases, with 11 bases between. The CDR3 region is CASSGQSSNSPLHF. The CDR3, as DNA: TGTGCCAGCAGTGGCCAGAGTAGCAATTCACCCCTCCACTTT.

Concerning this clone itself: A junction boundary mismatches the germline segment, possibly from a read error. The chain has TRBV6-1 and TRBJ1-3; no clear D. The CDR3 is made up of 10 amino acids. Germline V lookup: CDR1 MNHNS, CDR2 SASEGT. CDR3 in DNA: TGTGCCAGCAGTGAAGGGACTTTAATATTT. Residues: CASSEGTLIF.